Listed below are T cell receptor beta chains from one sample, sequenced in a study of post-analysis software for immune sequencing data. TCRdb itself ran the PCR reads through MiXCR, one entry per CDR3 protein. The table lists about 200,000 distinct CDR3 sequences, roughly 30% of them singletons. Sequencing input: blood. The origin of the receptors is a girl aged 2 to 17 with multiple sclerosis. CDR3s include the opening cysteine and the closing phenylalanine or tryptophan. Each record gives: D gene, J gene, V gene, clone size, CDR3 DNA, CDR3 protein. The D gene is left open where the match is weak. Clone size is stated in some rows and not others, as once, few, many or a class when expanded.

- | TRBJ1-2 | TRBV14 | few | TGTGCCAGCAGCCAAGAGGGAACCCTTAACTATGGCTACACCTTC | CASSQEGTLNYGYTF
- | TRBJ1-2 | TRBV6-1 | few | TGTGCCAGCAGTGAGAACAGGATCTCCTATGGCTACACCTTC | CASSENRISYGYTF
TRBD1 | TRBJ2-4 | TRBV28 | - | TGTGCCAGCAGCCACAGGGGGACCGGGGAGCAGTACTTC | CASSHRGTGEQYF
- | TRBJ1-1 | TRBV5-6 | - | TGTGCCAGCAGCCGGGGCTCCCGCGAGAACACTGAAGCTTTCTTT | CASSRGSRENTEAFF
- | TRBJ2-7 | TRBV4-2 | - | TGTGCCAGCAGCCAAGAGCGTCAGGGTCTATACGAGCAGTACTTC | CASSQERQGLYEQYF
TRBD1 | TRBJ2-5 | TRBV28 | many | TGTGCCAGCAGCACCAGGGGGCGCGGAGAGACCCAGTACTTC | CASSTRGRGETQYF
- | TRBJ1-5 | TRBV28 | - | TGTGCCAGCAGTTCCTACAGGAGTGGCAATCAGCCCCAGCATTTT | CASSSYRSGNQPQHF
- | TRBJ2-7 | TRBV5-1 | many | TGCGCCAGCAGCTTGGCCACCGGCTACGAGCAGTACTTC | CASSLATGYEQYF
TRBD1 | TRBJ2-7 | TRBV5-1 | few | TGCGCCAGCAGCTTGGGACAGGGCGGAATCACCTACGAGCAGTACTTC | CASSLGQGGITYEQYF
- | TRBJ1-6 | TRBV14 | - | TGTGCCAGCAGCCATGAAGGGACTTTGCCCAATTCACCCCTCCACTTT | CASSHEGTLPNSPLHF